These T cell receptor beta chains were read from a single sample in a study of Ad26.COV2.S vaccination and SARS-CoV-2 variants. TCRdb keeps only in-frame clones here, not all; method: immunoSEQ multiplex PCR. The sample yields 300,000 to 400,000 clones, about nine tenths seen once. The sequencing here drew on peripheral blood, taken in a trial of Ad26.COV2.S vaccine versus placebo. These receptors came from a person aged 18-60 years who received the Ad26.COV2.S COVID-19 vaccine or a placebo. CDR3s include the opening cysteine and the closing phenylalanine or tryptophan. Each record gives: V gene, clone size, D gene, J gene, CDR3 protein, CDR3 DNA. D genes are given only for firm matches. Clone size is shown for a subset of rows, as once, few, many or a class of expanded clone.

V gene: TRBV18; clone size: .; D gene: .; J gene: TRBJ2-7; CDR3 protein: CASSPDYEQYF; CDR3 DNA: TGTGCCAGCTCACCGGACTACGAGCAGTACTTC
V gene: TRBV2; clone size: .; D gene: .; J gene: TRBJ2-2; CDR3 protein: CASSGGRRSGTGELFF; CDR3 DNA: TGTGCCAGCAGTGGGGGGCGGCGTTCGGGCACCGGGGAGCTGTTTTTT
V gene: TRBV6-2/TRBV6-3; clone size: .; D gene: .; J gene: TRBJ1-6; CDR3 protein: CASSYSGRGGAPLHF; CDR3 DNA: TGTGCCAGCAGTTACTCTGGGCGCGGGGGAGCACCCCTCCACTTT
V gene: TRBV10-3; clone size: .; D gene: .; J gene: TRBJ2-1; CDR3 protein: CAISSLDNEQFF; CDR3 DNA: TGTGCCATCAGTTCCCTAGATAATGAGCAGTTCTTC
V gene: TRBV2; clone size: .; D gene: .; J gene: TRBJ2-1; CDR3 protein: CASTQGSYNEQFF; CDR3 DNA: TGTGCCAGCACACAGGGATCCTACAATGAGCAGTTCTTC
V gene: TRBV18; clone size: .; D gene: TRBD1; J gene: TRBJ2-7; CDR3 protein: CASSPYGQGYEQYF; CDR3 DNA: TGTGCCAGCTCACCTTACGGACAGGGGTACGAGCAGTACTTC
V gene: TRBV7-9; clone size: .; D gene: TRBD2; J gene: TRBJ2-7; CDR3 protein: CASSSLAGGPWEQYF; CDR3 DNA: TGTGCCAGCAGCTCTCTAGCGGGGGGGCCGTGGGAGCAGTACTTC
V gene: TRBV11-3; clone size: once; D gene: TRBD1; J gene: TRBJ2-5; CDR3 protein: CASSPRGTGKETQYF; CDR3 DNA: TGTGCCAGCAGCCCCAGAGGGACAGGGAAAGAGACCCAGTACTTC
V gene: TRBV19; clone size: .; D gene: .; J gene: TRBJ1-6; CDR3 protein: CASSGVRRSNSPLHF; CDR3 DNA: TGTGCCAGTAGCGGGGTCCGGAGGTCTAATTCACCCCTCCACTTT
V gene: TRBV5-6; clone size: .; D gene: .; J gene: TRBJ2-1; CDR3 protein: CASSQRRGALFNEQFF; CDR3 DNA: TGTGCCAGCAGTCAGAGACGGGGGGCCTTGTTCAATGAGCAGTTCTTC
V gene: TRBV19; clone size: .; D gene: .; J gene: TRBJ1-2; CDR3 protein: CASSITETNYGYTF; CDR3 DNA: TGTGCCAGTAGTATAACAGAAACTAACTATGGCTACACCTTC
V gene: TRBV7-2; clone size: .; D gene: TRBD2; J gene: TRBJ2-3; CDR3 protein: CASSLAGTSGGWADTQYF; CDR3 DNA: TGTGCCAGCAGCTTAGCCGGGACTAGCGGGGGATGGGCAGATACGCAGTATTTT
V gene: TRBV7-9; clone size: .; D gene: TRBD1; J gene: TRBJ1-6; CDR3 protein: CASSTGQGTYNSPLHF; CDR3 DNA: TGTGCCAGCAGTACCGGACAGGGGACGTATAATTCACCCCTCCACTTT
V gene: TRBV9; clone size: once; D gene: .; J gene: TRBJ2-2; CDR3 protein: CASSVRNGELFF; CDR3 DNA: TGTGCCAGCAGCGTTCGTAACGGGGAGCTGTTTTTT
V gene: TRBV29-1; clone size: once; D gene: .; J gene: TRBJ1-1; CDR3 protein: CSAQVGTEAFF; CDR3 DNA: TGCAGCGCCCAGGTGGGAACTGAAGCTTTCTTT
V gene: TRBV19; clone size: once; D gene: TRBD1; J gene: TRBJ1-5; CDR3 protein: CATMDRGNSNQPQHF; CDR3 DNA: TGTGCCACCATGGACAGGGGCAATAGCAATCAGCCCCAGCATTTT
V gene: TRBV19; clone size: .; D gene: TRBD1; J gene: TRBJ1-1; CDR3 protein: CASGWTGDTEAFF; CDR3 DNA: TGTGCCAGTGGGTGGACAGGGGACACTGAAGCTTTCTTT
V gene: TRBV5-1; clone size: few; D gene: TRBD1; J gene: TRBJ1-6; CDR3 protein: CASSTGQGGNSPLHF; CDR3 DNA: TGCGCCAGCAGCACCGGACAGGGTGGTAATTCACCCCTCCACTTT
V gene: TRBV7-9; clone size: .; D gene: .; J gene: TRBJ2-1; CDR3 protein: CASSFVEWYNEQFF; CDR3 DNA: TGTGCCAGCAGCTTCGTCGAATGGTACAATGAGCAGTTCTTC
V gene: TRBV19; clone size: .; D gene: .; J gene: TRBJ2-7; CDR3 protein: CASSGDSSYEQYF; CDR3 DNA: TGTGCCAGTAGTGGAGACAGCTCCTACGAGCAGTACTTC
V gene: TRBV11-2; clone size: once; D gene: .; J gene: TRBJ1-2; CDR3 protein: CASSPGRTLGYGYTF; CDR3 DNA: TGTGCCAGCAGCCCCGGCCGGACCTTAGGGTATGGCTACACCTTC
V gene: TRBV7-2; clone size: .; D gene: .; J gene: TRBJ1-6; CDR3 protein: CASSLGSYNSPLHF; CDR3 DNA: TGTGCCAGCAGCTTAGGATCCTATAATTCACCCCTCCACTTT
V gene: TRBV24-1; clone size: once; D gene: .; J gene: TRBJ2-3; CDR3 protein: CATSDRSTDTQYF; CDR3 DNA: TGTGCCACCAGTGATCGGAGCACAGATACGCAGTATTTT
V gene: TRBV15; clone size: few; D gene: .; J gene: TRBJ1-5; CDR3 protein: CATSRAGQSNQPQHF; CDR3 DNA: TGTGCCACCAGCAGGGCGGGCCAGTCGAATCAGCCCCAGCATTTT
V gene: TRBV4-1; clone size: .; D gene: .; J gene: TRBJ2-7; CDR3 protein: CASSFRDKNSYEQYF; CDR3 DNA: TGCGCCAGCAGCTTCCGGGACAAAAACTCCTACGAGCAGTACTTC
V gene: TRBV2; clone size: once; D gene: .; J gene: TRBJ2-4; CDR3 protein: CASSAEESGKNIQYF; CDR3 DNA: TGTGCCAGCAGTGCTGAGGAATCCGGCAAAAACATTCAGTACTTC
V gene: TRBV19; clone size: .; D gene: .; J gene: TRBJ2-5; CDR3 protein: CASSIGEGQGTQYF; CDR3 DNA: TGTGCCAGTAGTATAGGTGAGGGGCAGGGGACCCAGTACTTC
V gene: TRBV20-1; clone size: .; D gene: .; J gene: TRBJ2-7; CDR3 protein: CSAPLSYEQYF; CDR3 DNA: TGCAGTGCCCCTCTGTCCTACGAGCAGTACTTC
V gene: TRBV30; clone size: .; D gene: TRBD1; J gene: TRBJ1-6; CDR3 protein: CAWEQGAGSPLHF; CDR3 DNA: TGTGCCTGGGAACAGGGGGCAGGTTCACCCCTCCACTTT
V gene: TRBV5-4; clone size: .; D gene: .; J gene: TRBJ2-1; CDR3 protein: CASRYSGGSNEQFF; CDR3 DNA: TGTGCCAGCCGATATTCCGGCGGGTCAAATGAGCAGTTCTTC
V gene: TRBV29-1; clone size: .; D gene: .; J gene: TRBJ1-4; CDR3 protein: CSARGFGEKLFF; CDR3 DNA: TGCAGCGCCCGTGGTTTCGGAGAAAAACTGTTTTTT
V gene: TRBV6-5; clone size: .; D gene: .; J gene: TRBJ2-5; CDR3 protein: CASSYGQNQETQYF; CDR3 DNA: TGTGCCAGCAGTTACGGGCAAAACCAAGAGACCCAGTACTTC
V gene: TRBV29-1; clone size: few; D gene: .; J gene: TRBJ1-1; CDR3 protein: CSVVHRAHTEAFF; CDR3 DNA: TGCAGCGTTGTCCACAGGGCCCACACTGAAGCTTTCTTT
V gene: TRBV28; clone size: .; D gene: TRBD1; J gene: TRBJ1-5; CDR3 protein: CASRPPRQGNNQPQHF; CDR3 DNA: TGTGCCAGCAGACCCCCGAGACAGGGGAACAATCAGCCCCAGCATTTT
V gene: TRBV5-4; clone size: .; D gene: TRBD2; J gene: TRBJ2-7; CDR3 protein: CASSPRGSYEQYF; CDR3 DNA: TGTGCCAGCAGCCCGCGGGGGTCCTACGAGCAGTACTTC
V gene: TRBV3-1/TRBV3-2; clone size: .; D gene: TRBD1; J gene: TRBJ1-6; CDR3 protein: CASSTLTGAYNSPLHF; CDR3 DNA: TGTGCCAGCAGCACATTAACAGGGGCCTATAATTCACCCCTCCACTTT
V gene: TRBV19; clone size: .; D gene: .; J gene: TRBJ2-7; CDR3 protein: CASSKGARGEQYF; CDR3 DNA: TGTGCCAGTAGTAAGGGAGCTCGGGGCGAGCAGTACTTC
V gene: TRBV5-1; clone size: few; D gene: .; J gene: TRBJ1-1; CDR3 protein: CASSLGLRALNTEAFF; CDR3 DNA: TGCGCCAGCAGCTTAGGTTTGAGGGCCTTGAACACTGAAGCTTTCTTT
V gene: TRBV7-9; clone size: .; D gene: .; J gene: TRBJ1-5; CDR3 protein: CASSQNRLGSNQPQHF; CDR3 DNA: TGTGCCAGCAGCCAAAACCGCTTGGGGAGCAATCAGCCCCAGCATTTT
V gene: TRBV7-9; clone size: .; D gene: .; J gene: TRBJ1-2; CDR3 protein: CASSFPRQNYGYTF; CDR3 DNA: TGTGCCAGCAGCTTCCCTCGACAGAACTATGGCTACACCTTC
V gene: TRBV9; clone size: .; D gene: .; J gene: TRBJ2-3; CDR3 protein: CASSVALGRTDTQYF; CDR3 DNA: TGTGCCAGCAGCGTAGCCCTAGGACGGACAGATACGCAGTATTTT
V gene: TRBV2; clone size: few; D gene: .; J gene: TRBJ1-3; CDR3 protein: CASSGLNPPAGNTIYF; CDR3 DNA: TGTGCCAGCAGTGGATTAAACCCACCGGCTGGAAACACCATATATTTT
V gene: TRBV27; clone size: .; D gene: .; J gene: TRBJ2-7; CDR3 protein: CASSSGGTYEQYF; CDR3 DNA: TGTGCCAGCAGTTCGGGCGGAACCTACGAGCAGTACTTC
V gene: TRBV6-5; clone size: .; D gene: .; J gene: TRBJ1-1; CDR3 protein: CASSPPTLNTEAFF; CDR3 DNA: TGTGCCAGCAGTCCCCCTACACTGAACACTGAAGCTTTCTTT
V gene: TRBV3-1/TRBV3-2; clone size: .; D gene: .; J gene: TRBJ1-1; CDR3 protein: CASSQGRDTEAFF; CDR3 DNA: TGTGCCAGCAGCCAAGGGAGGGACACTGAAGCTTTCTTT
V gene: TRBV4-2; clone size: .; D gene: TRBD2; J gene: TRBJ2-7; CDR3 protein: CASSQQTSGGYEQYF; CDR3 DNA: TGTGCCAGCAGCCAACAGACTAGCGGGGGATACGAGCAGTACTTC
V gene: TRBV7-2; clone size: .; D gene: TRBD1; J gene: TRBJ1-2; CDR3 protein: CASSPLGTARRGYTF; CDR3 DNA: TGTGCCAGCAGCCCGTTGGGGACAGCCCGGCGTGGCTACACCTTC
V gene: TRBV30; clone size: .; D gene: .; J gene: TRBJ1-2; CDR3 protein: CAWSVLGTARTF; CDR3 DNA: TGTGCCTGGAGTGTACTCGGGACCGCGCGGACCTTC
V gene: TRBV5-4; clone size: .; D gene: .; J gene: TRBJ1-2; CDR3 protein: CASSPRQELYGYTF; CDR3 DNA: TGTGCCAGCAGCCCACGACAGGAGCTCTATGGCTACACCTTC
V gene: TRBV19; clone size: .; D gene: .; J gene: TRBJ1-5; CDR3 protein: CASSILGESNQPQHF; CDR3 DNA: TGTGCCAGTAGTATTTTAGGGGAGAGCAATCAGCCCCAGCATTTT
V gene: TRBV19; clone size: .; D gene: .; J gene: TRBJ2-1; CDR3 protein: CASSSPPGGSRSYNEQFF; CDR3 DNA: TGTGCCAGTAGTTCCCCCCCCGGGGGATCCAGGTCCTACAATGAGCAGTTCTTC
V gene: TRBV2; clone size: few; D gene: .; J gene: TRBJ1-1; CDR3 protein: CASIWGGDTEAFF; CDR3 DNA: TGTGCCAGCATTTGGGGCGGGGACACTGAAGCTTTCTTT
V gene: TRBV7-2; clone size: .; D gene: .; J gene: TRBJ1-5; CDR3 protein: CASSLGVLPQPQHF; CDR3 DNA: TGTGCCAGCAGCTTAGGGGTACTTCCTCAGCCCCAGCATTTT
V gene: TRBV30; clone size: .; D gene: .; J gene: TRBJ1-2; CDR3 protein: CAWSSLPGNGYTF; CDR3 DNA: TGTGCCTGGAGTTCCCTCCCGGGGAATGGCTACACCTTC
V gene: TRBV7-6; clone size: .; D gene: .; J gene: TRBJ2-7; CDR3 protein: CASSLGSVPYEQYF; CDR3 DNA: TGTGCCAGCAGCTTAGGATCGGTCCCCTACGAGCAGTACTTC
V gene: TRBV5-6; clone size: few; D gene: .; J gene: TRBJ2-7; CDR3 protein: CASMGKSSYEQYF; CDR3 DNA: TGTGCCAGCATGGGGAAGAGCTCCTACGAGCAGTACTTC
V gene: TRBV24-1; clone size: few; D gene: TRBD2; J gene: TRBJ2-3; CDR3 protein: CATSPTSGGKDTQYF; CDR3 DNA: TGTGCCACCAGCCCGACTAGCGGGGGGAAGGATACGCAGTATTTT
V gene: TRBV19; clone size: .; D gene: .; J gene: TRBJ1-1; CDR3 protein: CASSLPLDNTEAFF; CDR3 DNA: TGTGCCAGTAGCCTTCCATTGGATAACACTGAAGCTTTCTTT